The T cell receptor (beta chain) described here comes from a study of monozygotic twins with inflammatory bowel disease. The CDR3 is 15 amino acids. The germline V gene has CDR1 SQVTM and CDR2 ANQGSEA. Overall study findings and caveats: Among patients, repertoires may have gained variability from differing immunosuppressive treatments. IBD-affected twins scored below their healthy co-twins in TCRbeta diversity (inverse Simpson).

Researchers generated cDNA in eight separate reactions per sample. TCRdb re-called the 5' RACE reads and catalogs CDR3 proteins one per entry, DNA excluded. The data show roughly 160,000 distinct CDR3 sequences, and the top ten clones hold about 7.4%. Comments on this clonotype: Its antigen is currently unknown.

J is TRBJ1-5 and V is TRBV29-1; the D call of TRBD1 rests on TCRdb alone, since no DNA is present to check it. Input material: blood. This clonotype was sampled from a human donor with ulcerative colitis or Crohn's disease, or a healthy co-twin of an affected twin (not recorded which). The CDR3 here is CSVEVGTGGGQPQHF. Supplemented by reference TRBV29-1 and TRBJ1-5, the full variable domain reads SAVISQKPSRDICQRGTSLTIQCQVDSQVTMMFWYRQQPGQSLTLIATANQGSEATYESGFVIDKFPISRPNLTFSTLTVSNMSPEDSSIYLCSVEVGTGGGQPQHFGDGTRLSIL.